This paragraph covers one T cell receptor (beta chain) sequence. Its antigen remains undetermined. Within one base of it there is no much larger clone, and no base qualities were kept. This specimen comes from a study of blood T cell repertoires in COVID-19 (dated by TCRdb to the early 2020s). With respect to the entire study: The collaborator samples originated in the United States, Italy and Spain and spanned the acute and convalescent phases of COVID-19. The sample metadata nearly always contained a de-identified subject ID, COVID-19 status, age in years and sex. HLA class I and class II types, where available, came from metadata supplied by the sample provider rather than from assay-based typing. The repertoires were made available in a free public database intended to serve as a resource for research on the immune response to SARS-CoV-2. The samples were drawn from two sources: the first 160 participants of the ongoing ImmuneRACE study, and 950 to 1,500 subjects contributed by 6 global collaborators. Deeply sampled blood TCRbeta repertoires from subjects exposed to, actively infected with, or recovered from COVID-19 were included in the dataset. The prospective study material was composed of cDNA or gDNA derived from T cells, B-cell-depleted T cells, or PBMCs.

Its CDR3 holds 16 amino acids, cysteine through phenylalanine. This entry keeps only the CDR3 DNA: 48 bases, framed from base 1. Based on the germline V gene, the CDR1 and CDR2 sequences are KGHDR and SFDVKD. V lost 12 bases and J lost 3 bases; the stretch between them is 25 bases long. What the work shows at the level of the full study, not this receptor alone: The quantity of clinical and demographic metadata differed by source and by participant and was supplied without curation.

One collaborating source in Seattle enrolled patients while the patients were actively infected and followed the patients over time throughout the course of disease. The collaborating institutions used their own protocols to collect whole blood in K2EDTA tubes. For TCRbeta analysis, collaborators shipped samples in one of three forms: frozen whole blood, isolated PBMCs, or DNA extracted from either of those sample types. TCRbeta CDR3 regions were amplified from genomic DNA by means of the immunoSEQ Assay, a bias-controlled multiplex PCR. For the original study's pipeline: The number of nucleated cells in each sample was estimated by amplification of reference gene primers within the assay. To quantify the absolute abundance of each unique TCRbeta CDR3 rearrangement, sequence reads were collapsed and filtered. For each sample, productive Simpson clonality was calculated as the square root of Simpson's diversity index over productive rearrangements. TCRdb took over this immuneACCESS table, retaining in-frame rearrangements with V and J assigned. Such tables are incomplete; in checked studies, under half of the missing clones stem from an unresolved V gene, and the remainder is unexplained. V and J calls and clone size are copied from that table; D and trimming were computed from the DNA. This sample is represented by 200,000 to 300,000 clones; approximately 91% of them were singletons. Around 0.83% of the sample rests with the top ten.

The chain is made from TRBV24-1 and TRBJ1-2; tentative D gene TRBD1, with 6 bases matching. This clonotype originated in a man aged 25-45 years with COVID-19, enrolled during active disease. Material: peripheral blood. The base sequence is TGTGCCCAGATAAAGGTTCCCACAGGGAAGGACTATGGCTACACCTTC. The encoded protein is CAQIKVPTGKDYGYTF.